The rows below give T cell receptor beta chains drawn from one sample of a study of cytomegalovirus exposure and HLA in healthy donors. Libraries were prepared by immunoSEQ multiplex PCR; TCRdb keeps only in-frame clonotypes and omits some of them. The top ten clones hold roughly 6% of a sample with over 200,000 clones, about 80% of them seen once. Sequencing was carried out using PBMCs. The receptors derive from a man aged 40-49 years in good health and CMV-seropositive. CDR3s include the opening cysteine and the closing phenylalanine or tryptophan. A D gene is named only where the DNA matches it firmly. Clone size is stated in some rows and not others, as once, few, many or a class when expanded.

TRBJ2-3	TRBD2	TRBV2	once	CASKERDLTDTQYF	TGTGCCAGCAAGGAGCGGGACCTCACAGATACGCAGTATTTT
TRBJ1-2	TRBD1	TRBV19	.	CATNRGRGYTF	TGTGCCACCAACAGGGGGAGAGGCTACACCTTC
TRBJ2-1	TRBD2	TRBV4-2	.	CASSQDLTSGNGEQFF	TGTGCCAGCAGCCAAGATCTCACTAGCGGGAATGGTGAGCAGTTCTTC
TRBJ2-3	TRBD2	TRBV7-2	.	CASSLKRGEDTQYF	TGTGCCAGCAGCTTAAAGCGGGGGGAAGATACGCAGTATTTT
TRBJ2-7	TRBD1	TRBV7-2	.	CASSPGTGGWSSYEQYF	TGTGCCAGCAGCCCGGGGACAGGGGGTTGGAGCTCCTACGAGCAGTACTTC
TRBJ2-1	TRBD2	TRBV30	.	CAGGLAGSYNEQFF	TGTGCCGGGGGACTAGCGGGGTCCTACAATGAGCAGTTCTTC
TRBJ1-2	.	TRBV30	.	CAWSVEAGFGYTF	TGTGCCTGGAGTGTGGAGGCAGGCTTCGGCTACACCTTC
TRBJ2-1	.	TRBV5-1	.	CASSFGSSYNEQFF	TGCGCCAGCAGCTTCGGGAGCTCCTACAATGAGCAGTTCTTC
TRBJ1-3	TRBD1	TRBV7-8	.	CASSLDGTAGNTIYF	TGTGCCAGCAGCTTAGACGGGACAGCCGGAAACACCATATATTTT
TRBJ1-1	.	TRBV9	.	CASSVTLGGTEAFF	TGTGCCAGCAGCGTGACCTTGGGGGGGACTGAAGCTTTCTTT
TRBJ2-1	TRBD2	TRBV19	.	CASSSPGGYNEQFF	TGTGCCAGTAGTTCCCCGGGAGGCTACAATGAGCAGTTCTTC
TRBJ2-1	.	TRBV11-2	.	CASSWGLGLANHYNEQFF	TGTGCCAGCAGCTGGGGCCTTGGGCTAGCGAACCACTACAATGAGCAGTTCTTC
TRBJ2-5	TRBD1	TRBV6-1	.	CASSPRDRVQETQYF	TGTGCCAGCAGCCCTCGGGACAGGGTTCAAGAGACCCAGTACTTC
TRBJ1-1	TRBD1	TRBV7-3	.	CASSSGQGTITEAFF	TGTGCCAGCAGCTCGGGACAGGGAACGATCACTGAAGCTTTCTTT
TRBJ2-3	.	TRBV10-3	.	CAISGGVTQYF	TGTGCCATCAGTGGGGGGGTTACGCAGTATTTT
TRBJ1-1	.	TRBV30	few	CAWMGRDLWSNTEAFF	TGTGCCTGGATGGGGAGGGACCTTTGGAGTAACACTGAAGCTTTCTTT
TRBJ2-3	TRBD2	TRBV9	.	CASSVFLTSDRMDTQYF	TGTGCCAGCAGCGTTTTTCTAACTAGCGATCGTATGGATACGCAGTATTTT
TRBJ1-1	.	TRBV19	.	CASSKGQLNTEAFF	TGTGCCAGTAGTAAAGGACAGCTGAACACTGAAGCTTTCTTT
TRBJ2-6	.	TRBV30	.	CGGGRPSSGANVLTF	TGTGGGGGGGGCAGGCCGAGCTCTGGGGCCAACGTCCTGACTTTC
TRBJ2-7	TRBD1	TRBV6-5	.	CASSYSRTGSEQYF	TGTGCCAGCAGTTACAGCAGGACAGGGTCCGAGCAGTACTTC
TRBJ2-7	TRBD1	TRBV5-6	.	CASSPDRAISYEQYF	TGTGCCAGCAGCCCCGACAGGGCAATCTCCTACGAGCAGTACTTC
TRBJ1-4	.	TRBV19	.	CASSIEEAADEKLFF	TGTGCCAGTAGTATAGAAGAGGCAGCTGATGAAAAACTGTTTTTT